Listed here are 3 T cell receptor beta chains from one sample, sequenced in a study of T cells in Graves' hyperthyroidism and ophthalmopathy. Amplification of TCR beta CDR3 regions was performed using RNA transcripts as template. HTBI primers drove first-round RT-PCR of the TCR CDR3. TCRdb re-called the multiplex PCR reads with MiXCR, one entry per CDR3 protein. The table lists some 180,000 distinct CDR3 sequences, over 15% of them singletons, with about 29% in the top ten. The specimen was blood. The receptors originated from a woman in her fifties or sixties with Graves' hyperthyroidism.

There are a few counts of this clonotype. The germline gene is not matched at one end of the junction; a read error may be the cause. The chain has TRBV6-1 and TRBJ1-3; perhaps TRBD1 as D (5 bases). Per germline, CDR1 MNHNS and CDR2 SASEGT. The CDR3 spans 14 residues. The CDR3 DNA is TGTGCCAGCAGTGAAGCAGGGACTGGAAACACCGTATATTTT. As protein: CASSEAGTGNTVYF.

This clonotype occurred many times. V usage is TRBV2 and J usage is TRBJ2-3, with TRBD2 identical over 12 bases. This CDR3 has 18 amino acids. J was trimmed by 1 base and V by 3 bases; bases with no gene match: 8. The germline CDR1 and CDR2 sequences are SNHLY and FYNNEI. CDR3 DNA: TGTGCCAGCAGTGACGGACCTAGCGGGGGGGACGGCACAGATACGCAGTATTTT. Protein sequence: CASSDGPSGGDGTDTQYF.

This clonotype was seen many times. This chain links TRBV4-1 with TRBJ2-7, with unresolved D. This CDR3 is built from 14 residues. The germline V and J ends were trimmed by 0 bases and 6 bases, with 12 bases remaining between them. The germline V gene has CDR1 MGHRA and CDR2 YSYEKL. The CDR3 coding sequence is TGCGCCAGCAGCCAAGAAAGACTTATGATCGAGCAGTACTTC. Its protein is CASSQERLMIEQYF.